This TCR beta chain is drawn from a study of molecular identifiers for immune sequencing clone quantification (dated by TCRdb to the late 2010s). Context from the whole study: For a replicate experiment, RNA from roughly 21,000 or 96,000 naive CD8 T cells was divided into five aliquots, and four of the five aliquots were sequenced. This methods study used CD8 T cells to benchmark TCR RNA copy counting and molecular-identifier clustering-based TCR repertoire sequencing (MIDCIRS).

The protocol used for the library was PCR. Sequenced on an Illumina HiSeq 4000. Preparation of bulk TCR libraries followed a previously described approach, with the TCR primers listed in Table S5. The Qiagen AllPrep DNA/RNA kit was used to purify total RNA. Reads from multiple sequencing runs of the same library were pooled before analysis. The paper's data handling went like this. Only reads with exact TCR constant sequence were kept, trimmed to 150 nt, and grouped by their 12-nt molecular barcodes. Within each barcode group, reads were sub-clustered at a 15% Levenshtein threshold, and quality-weighted consensus sequences were built per RNA molecule. Non-functional sequences were excluded, and lower-count sequences lying one edit away from another sequence were also excluded. On the basis of fitting two negative binomial distributions, barcode sub-clusters with fewer than 20% of the maximum read count were discarded. TCRdb passed the public sequencing reads through fastp at Q25 and MiXCR, retaining productive beta sequences. Identical CDR3 protein sequences are pooled into one entry, listed with their most common genes and DNA. In this record, the V and J calls reflect TCRdb's handling and not the investigators' own analysis. This sample comprises approximately 90,000 distinct CDR3 sequences, about 21% of them detected only once. The ten largest account for more than 1% of the sample.

Naive CD8 T cell libraries were made from about 21,000 to 970,000 sorted cells using 10%, 30% or 50% of purified RNA. Naive CD8 T cells were FACS-sorted as CD8+CD4-CCR7+CD45RA+ on a BD FACSAria II into RLT Plus buffer. To test detection sensitivity, Jurkat RNA equivalent to approximately nine TCR copies was spiked into samples of about 19,000-1,000,000 naive CD8 T cells. CD8 T cells were enriched using RosetteSep CD8+ T Cell Enrichment Cocktail and Ficoll-Paque, and the enriched cells then underwent ACK red cell lysis. This clonotype was seen repeatedly, ten times or more. This receptor's antigen is unknown. Base quality data are lacking; no much larger clone is found one base away. Broad study findings and their caveats: Spiked-in Jurkat TCR RNA equal to a single cell's worth was reported to be detectable even within 1,100,000 naive CD8 T cells. About 3 recovered TCR RNA copies per cell were obtained by modeling, versus 9 to 10 by digital PCR, implying a capture efficiency of about 30%. In CMV-specific effector cells, clones with more than 20 RNA copies accounted for over 99% of molecules, whereas in naive cells such clones accounted for under 1%. Identical TCR molecules sharing a barcode could cause highly expanded clone sizes to be underestimated. Spiked-in Jurkat TCR RNA (10 copies' worth), which is not part of the donor repertoire, was contained in the naive libraries. When barcode sub-clustering was left out, chimeric consensus sequences inflated TCR diversity, with chimeras reaching as high as 47%.

From the cysteine up to the phenylalanine, the CDR3 has a length of 12 residues. This entry keeps only the CDR3 DNA: 36 bases, framed from base 1. Trimming costs V 4 bases and J 6 bases, and their ends lie 9 bases apart. According to the germline V gene (reference sequence), CDR1 reads SEHNR and CDR2 reads FQNEAQ. Sequencing input: naive CD8+ T cells from blood, with Jurkat cell RNA spiked in. Explained via the paper, the cell subset or site label denotes: FACS-sorted CD8+CD4-CCR7+CD45RA+ naive T cells. In this chain, TRBV7-9 is recombined with TRBJ1-1, with TRBD1 as a weak D call on 6 bases. The TCR originated in a human donor in good health. Some libraries in this study had Jurkat cell RNA spiked in. The DNA sequence is TGTGCCAGCAGCTCCCGACAGGCTGAAGCTTTCTTT. This is translated as CASSSRQAEAFF.